This T cell receptor beta chain was retrieved from a study of cytomegalovirus exposure and HLA in healthy donors. For this clone: Antigen: not known.

Whole-study findings and limits: Sequencing depth across donors, presence/absence analyses assumed, was roughly uniform. Donor immune exposure was known only as CMV serostatus. Researchers reported from a later analysis that most CMV-associated TCR beta chains appeared HLA-restricted. The study listed under 200 cytomegalovirus-associated TCR beta chains.

PCR was performed using 60 Vbeta and 13 Jbeta primers. Only in-frame clones appear in the TCRdb table, and some are missing; sequencing was by immunoSEQ multiplex PCR. This sample has some 160,000 clones; 73% occur once, and the top ten carry 5% to 6.5%. Sequenced input: PBMCs. The TCR was taken from a young woman in good health and CMV-seropositive.

CDR3 in amino acids: CSVEIFGGDNEQFF. Here the CDR3 DNA reads TGCAGCGTTGAAATCTTCGGGGGGGACAATGAGCAGTTCTTC. The chain carries TRBV29-1 and TRBJ2-1; the match to TRBD2 covers 8 bases. CDR1 and CDR2 (germline): SQVTM, ANQGSEA. The CDR3 spans 14 residues. After removal of 2 bases from V and 5 bases from J, the junction contained 5 bases not matched to a gene.